This T cell receptor (beta chain) is from a study of T cells expressing NK-cell markers. The CDR3 is 16 residues long. Germline V gene lookup returns CDR1 MGHRA and CDR2 YSYEKL. TCRdb re-analyzed the 5' RACE reads; it lists each CDR3 protein once, without DNA. This listing includes about 460,000 distinct CDR3 sequences. The receptor comes from a woman aged 45-65 years in good health. The V call is TRBV4-1, the J call TRBJ2-1; TCRdb's D call of TRBD1 is untestable without DNA. Sequencing was carried out using blood T cells: a sorted CD56 or NKG2C T cell subset, CD4+ or CD8+ T cells, or bulk PBMC T cells (not recorded which). The CDR3 region is CASSRTVLELPNEQFF.